This is a list of T cell receptor beta chains from one sample in a study of blood T cells in healthy people across ages. TCRdb ran MiXCR on the 5' RACE reads and lists one entry per CDR3 protein. This sample has 550,000 to 750,000 distinct CDR3 sequences, with around 20% found just once. Material for sequencing was blood. The receptors were sampled from a man between 65 and 79 years old in good health. The CDR3 runs from the conserved cysteine through the conserved F or W. Each record gives: clone size, V gene, J gene, D gene, CDR3 DNA, CDR3 protein. A D gene is named only where the DNA matches it firmly. A row's size may be missing; if present it is once, few, many or a size class.

>NA|TRBV29-1|TRBJ2-1|TRBD2
TGCAGCGTTGTGGAGCGGGAGGGCCTTGATTTGAATGAGCAGTTCTTC
CSVVEREGLDLNEQFF
>NA|TRBV20-1|TRBJ2-3|NA
TGCAGTGTTAGCGGAGGCACAGATACGCAGTATTTT
CSVSGGTDTQYF
>once|TRBV28|TRBJ2-2|NA
TGTGCCAGCAATTTCAGGGGTGCGAACACCGGGGAGCTGTTTTTT
CASNFRGANTGELFF
>few|TRBV6-2/TRBV6-3|TRBJ2-5|TRBD1
TGTGCCAGCAGTGATGGACAGGGGATTAAGCAAGAGACCCAGTACTTC
CASSDGQGIKQETQYF
>NA|TRBV18|TRBJ2-3|NA
TGTGCCAGCTCACCACCGTCAGGTTTTGATACGCAGTATTTT
CASSPPSGFDTQYF
>NA|TRBV5-1|TRBJ2-1|TRBD2
TGCGCCAGCAGCTTGGCCAATCCAAGCGGGATAATGTCGGACAATGAGCAGTTCTTC
CASSLANPSGIMSDNEQFF
>few|TRBV7-9|TRBJ2-3|TRBD2
TGTGCCAGCAGCTTCACAGGACTAGCGGGAACCCAGATTACGCAGTATTTT
CASSFTGLAGTQITQYF
>many|TRBV6-6|TRBJ2-7|TRBD1
TGTGCCAGCAGTTACGGACAGGGCTCCTACGAGCAGTACTTC
CASSYGQGSYEQYF
>NA|TRBV11-2|TRBJ2-5|TRBD2
TGTGCCAGCAGCTTTTGGGCGCCAACTAGCGGGAGGAACCCCCAAGAGACCCAGTACTTC
CASSFWAPTSGRNPQETQYF
>NA|TRBV6-1|TRBJ2-5|NA
TGTGCCAGCACGACGGGAGCATTAGAAGAGACCCAGTACTTC
CASTTGALEETQYF
>NA|TRBV21-1|TRBJ2-2|NA
TGTTACTCCGGAGTCGCGAACACCGGGGAGCTGTTTTTT
CYSGVANTGELFF
>few|TRBV20-1|TRBJ1-5|TRBD1
TGCAGTGCTATAGAGGACGGGACAGGCAATCAGCCCCAGCATTTT
CSAIEDGTGNQPQHF
>NA|TRBV10-3|TRBJ2-7|TRBD2
TGTGCCATCAGTGAGTCGCTAGCGGGAGTGGACGAGCAGTACTTC
CAISESLAGVDEQYF
>few|TRBV2|TRBJ1-4|NA
TGTGCCAGCAGTGCCGAGGGGACATCGGTCAAACTGTTTTTT
CASSAEGTSVKLFF
>many|TRBV5-1|TRBJ2-5|TRBD1
TGCGCCAGCAGTTTTGGGACAGGGATACAAGAGACCCAGTACTTC
CASSFGTGIQETQYF
>NA|TRBV30|TRBJ2-7|NA
TGTGCCTGGACTGGGTCGAGGAAGGGCGAGCAGTACTTC
CAWTGSRKGEQYF
>NA|TRBV25-1|TRBJ2-7|NA
TGTGCCAGCAGTGTGGGAAACGGGTTCTCCTACGAGCAGTACTTC
CASSVGNGFSYEQYF
>few|TRBV7-6|TRBJ2-1|TRBD1
TGTGCCAGCAGCCCCGGGACAGCTTCCTACAATGAGCAGTTCTTC
CASSPGTASYNEQFF
>NA|TRBV5-6|TRBJ2-7|NA
TGTGCCAGCAGCACGCCTGGGACGGGCTCCTACGAGCAGTACTTC
CASSTPGTGSYEQYF
>few|TRBV2|TRBJ2-1|NA
TGTGCCAGCAGTGGGGTCGCACTCTCCTACAATGAGCAGTTCTTC
CASSGVALSYNEQFF
>few|TRBV10-3|TRBJ2-1|TRBD1
TGTGCCATCAGGACGGACAGGGGCGACAATGAGCAGTTCTTC
CAIRTDRGDNEQFF
>NA|TRBV27|TRBJ2-5|NA
TGTGCCAGCAGTTTGAGAGGGACAGAGACCCAGTACTTC
CASSLRGTETQYF
>many|TRBV12-3/TRBV12-4|TRBJ1-5|NA
TGTGCCAGCAGTTTGAATCATCAGCCCCAGCATTTT
CASSLNHQPQHF
>many|TRBV27|TRBJ2-5|NA
TGTGCCAGCAGTCCCCGGGGTATCCAAGAGACCCAGTACTTC
CASSPRGIQETQYF
>many|TRBV7-3|TRBJ2-7|TRBD2
TGTGCCAGCAGCCCAGGGACTAGCGCCGAGCAGTACTTC
CASSPGTSAEQYF
>few|TRBV9|TRBJ2-5|NA
TGTGCCAGCAGCGTTTCATGGACCGGAGAGACCCAGTACTTC
CASSVSWTGETQYF
>NA|TRBV28|TRBJ2-7|TRBD1
TGTGCCAGCAGTCGACAGGGAATGTATCGACACGAGCAGTACTTC
CASSRQGMYRHEQYF
>many|TRBV15|TRBJ1-4|TRBD1
TGTGCCACCAGCGGCGGACAGGGCACTAATGAAAAACTGTTTTTT
CATSGGQGTNEKLFF
>few|TRBV29-1|TRBJ1-1|NA
TGCAGCGTTAACACACAGCGGGACACCGGTGAAGCTTTCTTT
CSVNTQRDTGEAFF
>many|TRBV29-1|TRBJ2-3|TRBD1
TGCAGCGTTGGACAGGGGACAGATACGCAGTATTTT
CSVGQGTDTQYF
>NA|TRBV9|TRBJ1-3|TRBD1
TGTGCCAGCAGCGAAGGACAGGGGGCGTGGAGAAACACCATATATTTT
CASSEGQGAWRNTIYF
>many|TRBV4-1|TRBJ2-1|TRBD2
TGCGCCAGCACCGTGGTCCTAGCGGCTTCCTACAATGAGCAGTTCTTC
CASTVVLAASYNEQFF
>NA|TRBV29-1|TRBJ2-1|NA
TGCAGCGTTGAACTAGCAGGGAACGAGCAGCACTTC
CSVELAGNEQHF
>NA|TRBV28|TRBJ2-7|NA
TGTGCCAGCACCCAGGACAGCCCCTACGAGCAGTACTTC
CASTQDSPYEQYF
>once|TRBV20-1|TRBJ1-2|NA
TGCAGTGCTTCGGACACCATCTATGGCTACACCTTC
CSASDTIYGYTF
>NA|TRBV7-3|TRBJ2-5|TRBD2
TGTGCCAGCAGCTTAAGTCAAACCGGGACTAGCTTTTTCTTC
CASSLSQTGTSFFF
>NA|TRBV12-3/TRBV12-4|TRBJ2-7|TRBD2
TGTGCCAGCAGTCCACTAGCGGCCTCCTACGAGCAGTACTTC
CASSPLAASYEQYF
>few|TRBV2|TRBJ2-5|TRBD2
TGTGCCAGCCGGCGGGAGTCATGGGAGCAGTACTTC
CASRRESWEQYF
>NA|TRBV4-2|TRBJ2-1|NA
TGTGCCAGCAGCCAAGGAGGTGACGGGAGCTACAATGAGCAGTTCTTC
CASSQGGDGSYNEQFF
>NA|TRBV20-1|TRBJ2-3|TRBD2
TGCAGTGCTCGGAAACTAGCGGGAGGTATCACAGATACGCAGTATTTT
CSARKLAGGITDTQYF
>few|TRBV19|TRBJ1-1|NA
TGTGCCAGTAGTCACCTCGGGTTGGGGAACACTGAAGCTTTCTTT
CASSHLGLGNTEAFF
>NA|TRBV5-1|TRBJ2-3|TRBD2
TGCGCCAGCAGCTCAGGACTAGCCAGCACAGATACGCAGTATTTT
CASSSGLASTDTQYF
>NA|TRBV3-1|TRBJ2-7|TRBD2
TGTGCCAGCAGCCAAGGTTTCCGGGGGGGAGGGATCGAGCAGTACTTC
CASSQGFRGGGIEQYF
>many|TRBV5-1|TRBJ2-7|TRBD1
TGCGCCAGCAGACCGGGACAGGAGTCCTACGAGCAGTACTTC
CASRPGQESYEQYF
>few|TRBV20-1|TRBJ2-3|TRBD2
TGCAGTGTGGAGACTAGCGGGAGGGCCGCAGATACGCAGTATTTT
CSVETSGRAADTQYF
>few|TRBV3-1|TRBJ2-7|TRBD2
TGTGCCAGCAGCAGGACTAGCGGATTCTACGAGCAGTACTTC
CASSRTSGFYEQYF
>few|TRBV4-1|TRBJ1-5|NA
TGCGCCAGCAGCCAAGAAGTAACAGATCCGCCCCAGCATTTT
CASSQEVTDPPQHF
>few|TRBV28|TRBJ2-4|NA
TGTGCCAGCAGCCAAGGGGCAGGGTCAAGGGCCAAAAACATTCAGTACTTC
CASSQGAGSRAKNIQYF
>few|TRBV29-1|TRBJ2-1|NA
TGCAGCGTTGAAGATGGAGCTAATGAGCAGTTCTTC
CSVEDGANEQFF
>NA|TRBV6-5|TRBJ2-3|TRBD2
TGTGCCAGCAGATTTCGACTAGCTAGCACAGATACGCAGTATTTT
CASRFRLASTDTQYF
>few|TRBV10-3|TRBJ1-1|NA
TGTGCCATCAGTGAGAAAACGGAGAACACTGAAGCTTTCTTT
CAISEKTENTEAFF
>NA|TRBV3-1|TRBJ2-5|NA
TGTGCCAGCAGCCAACGGGCCCGACAAGAGACCCAGTACTTC
CASSQRARQETQYF